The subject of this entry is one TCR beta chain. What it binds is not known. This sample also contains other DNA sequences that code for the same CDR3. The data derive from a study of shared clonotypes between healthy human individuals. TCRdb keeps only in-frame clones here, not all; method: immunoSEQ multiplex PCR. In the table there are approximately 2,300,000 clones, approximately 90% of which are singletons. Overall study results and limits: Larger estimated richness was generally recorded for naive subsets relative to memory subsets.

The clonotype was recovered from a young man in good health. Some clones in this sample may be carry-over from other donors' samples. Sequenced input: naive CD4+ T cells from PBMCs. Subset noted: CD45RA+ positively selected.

For the CDR3, the DNA is TGTGCCAGCAGCTGGGACACCTACAATGAGCAGTTCTTC. Translating it yields CASSWDTYNEQFF. The chain recombines TRBV28 with TRBJ2-1; D might be TRBD1 (6 bases). This CDR3 has 13 amino acids. V lost 6 bases and J lost 2, with 8 bases in between. CDR1 MDHEN and CDR2 SYDVKM come from the germline V gene.